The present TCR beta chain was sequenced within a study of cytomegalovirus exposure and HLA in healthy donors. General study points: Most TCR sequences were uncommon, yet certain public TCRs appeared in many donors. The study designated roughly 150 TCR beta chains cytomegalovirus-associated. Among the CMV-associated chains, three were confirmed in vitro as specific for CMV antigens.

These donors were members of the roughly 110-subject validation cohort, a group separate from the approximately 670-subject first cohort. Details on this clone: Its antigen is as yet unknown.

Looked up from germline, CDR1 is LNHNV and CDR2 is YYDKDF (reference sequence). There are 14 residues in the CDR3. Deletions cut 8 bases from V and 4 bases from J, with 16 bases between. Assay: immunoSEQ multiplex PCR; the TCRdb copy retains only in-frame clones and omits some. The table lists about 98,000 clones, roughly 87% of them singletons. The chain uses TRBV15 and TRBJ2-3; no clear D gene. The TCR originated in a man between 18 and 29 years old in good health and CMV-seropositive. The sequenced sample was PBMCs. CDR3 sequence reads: CATGHPLPADTQYF. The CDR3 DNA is TGTGCCACCGGGCATCCGTTACCGGCAGATACGCAGTATTTT.